This TCR beta chain was sequenced during a study of cytomegalovirus exposure and HLA in healthy donors. Study-level points and caveats: The study dropped some indistinguishable V segments, TRBV6-2 and TRBV6-3 among them. The listing of 150 to 200 TCR beta chains classed them as cytomegalovirus-associated. Using the classifier, cytomegalovirus status was reportedly diagnosed with high specificity and sensitivity.

This clone was detected a few times. The antigen remains undetermined. CDR3 length: 15 amino acids. Trimming left V 0 bases short and J 3 bases short, with 8 bases between. CDR1 is SEHNR, CDR2 FQNEAQ, per germline (reference sequence). With 60 Vbeta and 13 Jbeta primers, the PCR was carried out. In the original analysis: Unique TCR beta chains numbered around 80 million in a later analysis, with around 12 million shared. The table came from immunoSEQ multiplex PCR; TCRdb's copy has only in-frame clones and leaves some out. V and J calls and clone size follow that table, whereas D and trimming were derived from the DNA. Altogether approximately 190,000 clones are present, about four fifths being singletons, with the ten largest covering approximately 14%.

This clonotype originated in a woman aged 25 to 39 in good health and CMV-seropositive. The sample was PBMCs. The chain uses TRBV7-9 and TRBJ2-2; TRBD2 might be the D (6 bases). The CDR3 coding sequence is TGTGCCAGCAGCTTAGCGCGGGGAGACACCGGGGAGCTGTTTTTT. As protein: CASSLARGDTGELFF.